The clone carrying this TCR beta chain was recorded at least ten times. The sample originates from a study of tumor-infiltrating lymphocytes in oesophageal squamous cell carcinoma. TCRdb independently ran MiXCR on the PCR reads; one entry per CDR3 protein. The sample lists some 21,000 distinct CDR3 sequences, roughly two fifths seen once, with roughly 13% in the top ten. The germline gives CDR1 SGHTS, CDR2 YDEGEE. V was trimmed by 4 bases and J by 9 bases, leaving 14 bases between them. The CDR3 covers 14 residues. The V gene is TRBV5-8, the J gene TRBJ1-6; D gene ambiguous. This receptor was identified in a male donor with esophageal squamous cell carcinoma. The source material was normal esophageal tissue next to the tumor. The CDR3 is CASSRYGVGSPLHF. In DNA, the CDR3 is TGTGCCAGCAGCCGATACGGGGTAGGTTCACCCCTCCACTTT.